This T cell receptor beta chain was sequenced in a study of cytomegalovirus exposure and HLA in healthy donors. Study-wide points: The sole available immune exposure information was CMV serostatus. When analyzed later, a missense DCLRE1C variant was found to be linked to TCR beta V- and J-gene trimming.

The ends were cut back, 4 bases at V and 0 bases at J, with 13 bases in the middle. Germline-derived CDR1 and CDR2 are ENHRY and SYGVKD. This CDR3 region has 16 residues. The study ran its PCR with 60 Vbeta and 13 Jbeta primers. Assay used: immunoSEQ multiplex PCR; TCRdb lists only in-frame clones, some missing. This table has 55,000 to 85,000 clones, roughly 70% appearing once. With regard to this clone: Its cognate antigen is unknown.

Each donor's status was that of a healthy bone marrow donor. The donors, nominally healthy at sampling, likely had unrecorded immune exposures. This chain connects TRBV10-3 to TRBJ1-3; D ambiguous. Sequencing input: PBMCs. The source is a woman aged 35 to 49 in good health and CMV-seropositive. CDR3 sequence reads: CAISGEAARSGNTIYF. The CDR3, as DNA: TGTGCCATCAGTGGGGAGGCGGCACGCTCTGGAAACACCATATATTTT.